The clone carrying this T cell receptor (beta chain) was found a few times. Antigen: not known. These data come from a study of blood T cells in healthy people across ages. There are 13 residues in the CDR3. The V gene's germline CDR1 is WNHNN and CDR2 SYGVQD (reference sequence). Trimming took off 0 bases at V and 8 bases at J, with 8 bases between the two ends. Study outcomes and limitations: Researchers said unsorted PBMCs prevented a conclusive naive versus antigen-experienced comparison. In older individuals, TCR beta diversity per million T cells was lower, falling roughly linearly with age.

Primed by a sample-barcoded 5' primer and a J-beta primer mix, a second PCR proceeded for about 7 to 12 cycles. Every sample returned 2.5 million or more CDR3-containing paired-end reads. MiXCR, run by TCRdb on the 5' RACE reads, gives a single entry per CDR3 protein. There are approximately 1.5 million distinct CDR3 sequences in the sample; around 36% occur only once, and approximately 11% lies in the top ten. Isolation recovered at least 6.5 million PBMCs from every sample. Sample: blood. This sequence joins TRBV10-1 and TRBJ2-1; a possible D gene is TRBD2 (6 bases). This sequence originates from a woman in her 30s in good health. DNA of the CDR3: TGCGCCAGCAGTGAGTCGCCTAGCGATGAGCAGTTCTTC. Translating it yields CASSESPSDEQFF.